This TCR beta chain was obtained from a study of cytomegalovirus exposure and HLA in healthy donors (dated by TCRdb to about 2017). For the study in its entirety: In an earlier analysis of 587 of the donors, under 300 Gb of sequence data and about 110 million unique TCR beta sequences from about 190 million T cells were reported. An early release that covered about 640 HLA-typed donors contained 300 to 350 gigabases of sequencing data and around 85 million unique TCR sequences. Of the 350 to 400 genotyped donors, approximately 83% fell in the genetic ancestry cluster associated with self-reported Caucasian donors. The study was designed to test whether signatures of past pathogen exposure could be identified by cataloging public T cell receptors. The study used immunosequencing to profile the T cell repertoires of under 700 subjects and linked those repertoires to cytomegalovirus serostatus. A separate validation cohort of approximately 130 different subjects was used in addition to the approximately 640-subject first cohort. High-throughput TCR immunosequencing, statistical association of individual TCRs with disease status, and machine learning were combined to predict cytomegalovirus infection status. In a later analysis, previously published TCR beta repertoires from roughly 710 donors were re-analyzed and high-resolution HLA genotyping was added so that TCR occurrence patterns could be studied. In the later analysis, no new phenotypic data were used to find candidate immune exposures; instead, reliance was placed on TCR beta sequences and their occurrence across donors. An earlier analysis of 587 of the donors applied high-throughput TCR beta sequencing to assess whether each TCR beta V gene segment acted as functional or pseudogenic. Alongside the repertoire data, information on donor age, sex, ethnicity and CMV serostatus was compiled. A later genetic analysis took genome-wide SNP genotypes for about 65% of the 666 donors and used that subset as a discovery cohort. Every discovery cohort repertoire had been produced on one sequencing platform. HLA typing included class I and class II loci at four-digit resolution. Typing coverage varied by locus: about 629-630 donors for A, B, C, DRB1 and DQB1; roughly 510 for DQA1; around 610 for DPA1; 450 to 480 for DPB1. A handful of DR-DQ haplotypes were handled as single units for association and clustering because linkage in the cohort was strong. Among about 360 genotyped donors of the cohort, an average of approximately 240,000 unique TCR beta nucleotide sequences were sequenced per donor, roughly 18% of them non-productive.

Findings and caveats that apply to the study as a whole: Roughly uniform sequencing depth across donors was assumed in presence/absence analyses, although this assumption may not hold. Strong co-occurrence of HLA alleles, especially DR and DQ, made assigning TCR associations to individual alleles difficult. An earlier analysis of around 540 of the donors showed that most TCR beta V segments appeared in productive rearrangements either about 90% or about 30% of the time, which broadly matched IMGT annotations. A later analysis found that TCR association rates varied across HLA loci, with DRB1 alleles showing the most associated TCRs and HLA-C alleles the fewest. According to a later genetic analysis, donors in an Asian-associated ancestry cluster had fewer N-insertions in productive TCRs than the roughly 670-donor mean. The authors suggested that the approach could potentially be generalized to other disease states and immunological phenotypes. Most TCR sequences were seen in very few donors, while some public TCRs were found in many individuals. The only immune exposure information available for the cohort was CMV serostatus. Because HLA typing was missing for some donors at each locus, association tests included only the typed subset. In a later analysis, HLA-associated TCR beta chains were found to be more clonally expanded and to have lower generation probabilities than equally common non-associated chains. The classifier was reported to diagnose cytomegalovirus status with high specificity and sensitivity in both the original and validation cohorts. According to a later analysis, parvovirus B19, influenza, CMV and Epstein-Barr virus appeared linked to several top co-occurrence clusters. A further reported finding was that TCR beta sequences accurately predicted the HLA-A and HLA-B alleles for most subjects in the first cohort. A cluster of highly shared sequence variants was judged likely to represent a technical artifact of the sequencing pipeline. A few of the identified cytomegalovirus-associated TCR beta chains were confirmed in vitro to be specific for cytomegalovirus antigens. Correlated functional status among segregating V segments might be attributable to linkage disequilibrium, but an unknown experimental factor could not be ruled out. V-gene and J-gene trimming of TCR beta chains was associated with a missense DCLRE1C variant in a later genetic analysis, and the association was replicated in an independent cohort. This cohort had only TCR beta chains sequenced, and the lack of alpha or paired-chain data limited which features could be detected. The study listed 150 to 200 TCR beta chains as associated with cytomegalovirus. The earlier analysis of approximately 540 of the donors excluded 15 to 20 rarely observed V segments, including chromosome 9 orphons, because counts were too low. The 87-base-pair reads could not distinguish some IMGT-functional V segments, including TRBV6-2 and TRBV6-3, so those segments were excluded. In a later analysis, most CMV-associated TCR beta chains were found to appear HLA-restricted, with HLA associations seemingly driven largely by CMV exposure. In a later analysis, around 17,000 TCR beta sequences were associated with specific HLA alleles at a false discovery rate of 0.05.

The cohort was made up of approximately 700 healthy bone marrow donors. At the time of sampling, all cohort members were nominally healthy, though unrecorded immune exposures were likely present. The donor was CMV seronegative and was included in the group of a few hundred seronegative cohort members. A peripheral blood sample was provided by each donor, and peripheral blood mononuclear cells were used for TCR beta sequencing. Genomic DNA extraction from the blood cell samples was performed with the Qiagen DNeasy Blood Extraction Kit. With regard to this clone: It lacks a known antigen. Per-base quality was not reported, and no clone a single base away is much larger than it.

The CDR3 numbers 15 residues from cysteine through phenylalanine. Here the CDR3 DNA is all that survives: 45 bases in frame from base 1. V ends up 3 bases short and J 9 bases short, with an unmatched junction base count of 8. The germline V gene yields SGHDT for CDR1 and YYEEEE for CDR2. The library relied on the immunoSEQ multiplex PCR assay. For the multiplex PCR, a mixture combining 60 forward primers for TCR Vbeta segments and 13 reverse primers for TCR Jbeta segments was used. The CDR3 region of rearranged TCR beta genes was amplified from genomic DNA with a multiplex PCR assay. The Illumina HiSeq System was used to sequence the amplified TCR beta libraries as 87-base-pair reads. The paper's data handling went like this. A later analysis tallied 80 million to 95 million unique TCR beta chains across the 650 to 750 repertoires, and about 10 million of those chains were shared by two or more donors. Raw reads were error-corrected and collapsed into unique sequences with a nearest-neighbor algorithm that merged closely related sequences to remove PCR and sequencing errors. Alignment of CDR3 sequences to IMGT reference sequences was used to assign V, D and J gene segments. For a sequence to be retained, at least a six-nucleotide match to both a V gene segment and a J gene segment was required. Rearrangements were classified as productive when the CDR3 lacked stop codons and remained in frame with V and J, and all other rearrangements were classified as non-productive. Following IMGT convention, CDR3 was defined as the stretch from the second conserved V-encoded cysteine up to the conserved J-encoded phenylalanine. The earlier analysis of roughly 590 of the donors excluded sequences that lacked an unambiguous match to a single V gene segment. An earlier analysis of around 600 of the donors classified V segments as functional when productive rearrangements were above 56.7% and as segregating when the standard deviation between donors was above 5%. A statistical classification framework was built for diagnosing cytomegalovirus status from the catalog of TCR beta chain sequences. V and J gene assignment, in a later analysis, came from comparing TCR nucleotide sequences with IMGT/GENE-DB human TR gene sequences. A later analysis assigned CDR3 sequences and most-parsimonious VDJ recombination scenarios with the TCRdist pipeline. In a later analysis, each TCR beta chain was defined by its CDR3 amino acid sequence together with its V-gene family, and reads without a unique V-gene family were excluded. In a later analysis, fewer than 600 highly shared, low-generation-probability nucleotide sequences were removed to address suspected cross-contamination and a sequencing artifact. For each public chain, a later analysis derived a clonal expansion index from normalized ranks of inferred template counts within each repertoire. In a later analysis, generation probabilities were computed using a VDJ recombination model fitted to out-of-frame rearrangements, and the results were checked against IGoR. Hypergeometric tests were used in a later analysis to score TCR-TCR, TCR-HLA and TCR-CMV co-occurrence, with a repertoire-size bias correction applied to the TCR pairs. False discovery rates were estimated in a later analysis by permuting HLA or CMV assignments 20 times. A later analysis grouped co-occurring TCRs with DBSCAN, adding TCRdist sequence similarity when clustering within HLA-allele-positive subsets. Repertoires with fewer than 30,000 or more than 120,000 public chains, plus five repertoires with anomalous nucleotide sharing, were excluded from co-occurrence clustering. TCRdb retrieved this table from immuneACCESS and kept in-frame rearrangements only. Not all clones are present; in checked studies, unresolved V genes account for under half, and no reason is known for the remainder. V, J and clone size are those of that table, while D and trimming were read from the DNA. This sample lists approximately 110,000 clones; approximately 78% were detected once. Jointly, the top ten make up roughly 3.5% of the sample.

The receptor chain draws on TRBV5-6 and TRBJ2-5, and 13 bases in between align with TRBD2. What was sequenced was PBMCs. This TCR was sampled from a man in his forties or fifties in good health and CMV-seronegative. The nucleotides are TGTGCCAGCAGCTCAACCGGGACTAGCGGGGAGGCCCAGTACTTC. This sequence encodes CASSSTGTSGEAQYF. The CDR3, completed at both ends by the reference TRBV5-6 and TRBJ2-5 genes, gives the full variable domain DAGVTQSPTHLIKTRGQQVTLRCSPKSGHDTVSWYQQALGQGPQFIFQYYEEEERQRGNFPDRFSGHQFPNYSSELNVNALLLGDSALYLCASSSTGTSGEAQYFGPGTRLLVL.